The rows below give T cell receptor beta chains drawn from one sample of a study of CD8 T cells in ankylosing spondylitis. TCRdb independently ran MiXCR on the 5' RACE reads; one entry per CDR3 protein. The sample includes 200,000 to 250,000 distinct CDR3 sequences, around 18% of them seen just once. Sequencing input: blood, either unsorted or a sorted T cell fraction (not recorded which). The receptors derive from a male donor with ankylosing spondylitis. Each CDR3 is given with its conserved first and last residue. A D gene is named only where the DNA matches it firmly. Size is omitted from some rows. Given values are once, few, many or a class for expanded clones.

clone size,V gene,D gene,J gene,CDR3 protein,CDR3 DNA
NA,TRBV15,NA,TRBJ2-1,CATSREYNEQFF,TGTGCCACCAGCAGAGAATACAATGAGCAGTTCTTC
many,TRBV29-1,NA,TRBJ2-7,CSVELREPYEQYF,TGCAGCGTTGAATTACGGGAGCCGTACGAGCAGTACTTC
NA,TRBV7-9,NA,TRBJ2-5,CASSLRGGQYF,TGTGCCAGCAGCCTCCGAGGAGGGCAGTACTTC
NA,TRBV9,NA,TRBJ2-7,CASSVAGAGDGQYF,TGTGCCAGCAGCGTAGCTGGGGCAGGTGATGGGCAGTACTTC
few,TRBV10-3,NA,TRBJ2-1,CAISELGSYNEQFF,TGTGCCATCAGCGAACTAGGATCCTACAATGAGCAGTTCTTC
NA,TRBV2,TRBD1,TRBJ1-1,CASSDPRTGNTEAFF,TGTGCCAGCAGTGACCCCCGGACAGGGAACACTGAAGCTTTCTTT
NA,TRBV24-1,TRBD2,TRBJ2-1,CATSDWGGSYNEQFF,TGTGCCACCAGTGATTGGGGCGGGAGCTACAATGAGCAGTTCTTC
NA,TRBV30,TRBD1,TRBJ1-1,CAWIRDSLEAFF,TGTGCCTGGATAAGGGACAGTCTTGAAGCTTTCTTT
NA,TRBV15,TRBD2,TRBJ2-5,CATSRVGAGGHRETQYF,TGTGCCACCAGCAGAGTCGGTGCGGGAGGACACCGGGAGACCCAGTACTTC
few,TRBV6-1,NA,TRBJ1-2,CASSAWDIPSYGYTF,TGTGCCAGCAGTGCGTGGGACATCCCATCCTATGGCTACACCTTC
few,TRBV20-1,NA,TRBJ2-7,CSARDEGASYEQYF,TGCAGTGCTAGAGATGAAGGGGCTAGCTACGAGCAGTACTTC
NA,TRBV11-2,NA,TRBJ1-1,CASSLDIGTEAFF,TGTGCCAGCAGCTTAGATATAGGGACTGAAGCTTTCTTT
NA,TRBV20-1,NA,TRBJ2-7,CSAVQYVSYEQYF,TGCAGTGCTGTACAATACGTCTCCTACGAGCAGTACTTC
few,TRBV6-2/TRBV6-3,NA,TRBJ2-2,CASSPRVTGELFF,TGTGCCAGCAGCCCGAGGGTCACCGGGGAGCTGTTTTTT
few,TRBV6-5,TRBD1,TRBJ1-1,CASSYYGGGNTEAFF,TGTGCCAGCAGTTACTACGGAGGGGGCAACACTGAAGCTTTCTTT
few,TRBV29-1,TRBD1,TRBJ2-7,CSVEIVMGQPGEQYF,TGCAGCGTTGAAATTGTTATGGGACAGCCCGGTGAGCAGTACTTC
few,TRBV29-1,NA,TRBJ2-3,CSVVGGNTDTQYF,TGCAGCGTTGTGGGCGGAAACACAGATACGCAGTATTTT